The 8 T cell receptor beta chains reported below all come from one sample, sequenced in a study of T cell changes during pregnancy in multiple sclerosis. Assay used: immunoSEQ multiplex PCR; TCRdb lists only in-frame clones, some missing. The sample holds tens of thousands of clones, under 95% seen once. Source: peripheral blood, taken in the first trimester of pregnancy. These receptors all stem from a female donor with multiple sclerosis, enrolled in a pregnancy study.

This clone has only one observation. The chain recombines TRBV28 with TRBJ2-1; 9 nucleotides agree with TRBD2. The CDR3 sequence is 20 residues long. Germline V CDR1 and CDR2: MDHEN, SYDVKM. Trimming at V came to 5 bases and at J to 0 bases, leaving 17 bases not matched to a gene. Here the CDR3 reads CASSGGVEAGGPSSYNEQFF. The CDR3 DNA reads as TGTGCCAGCAGTGGGGGGGTTGAAGCGGGAGGCCCTAGCTCCTACAATGAGCAGTTCTTC.

CDR3 DNA: TGCGCCAGCAACGGGACAGGGCTTAACTATGGCTACACCTTC. It translates to CASNGTGLNYGYTF. This rearrangement joins TRBV5-1 to TRBJ1-2; 9 nucleotides agree with TRBD1. Germline CDR1 SGHRS, CDR2 YFSETQ. V dropped 6 bases and J dropped 1; count of bases not matched to a gene: 4. The CDR3 is 14 residues long.

The chain carries TRBV27 and TRBJ1-4; the D is unclear. CDR1 MNHEY and CDR2 SMNVEV come from the germline V gene (reference sequence). The V gene lost 3 bases and the J gene lost 5 bases, with 10 bases spanning the gap. This CDR3 has 14 amino acids. The CDR3 reads CASSLWAGNEKLFF. DNA for the CDR3: TGTGCCAGCAGTTTGTGGGCAGGAAATGAAAAACTGTTTTTT.

CDR3 region: CAWSVLLYGYTF. In DNA form, the CDR3 reads TGTGCCTGGAGTGTACTGCTCTATGGCTACACCTTC. The rearrangement uses TRBV30 and TRBJ1-2; D is unresolved. The V and J ends lost 0 bases and 4 bases respectively, with 6 bases between them. This CDR3 region has 12 residues. Germline V gene sequence: CDR1 GTSNPN, CDR2 SVGIG (reference sequence). The whole variable domain, remainder taken from reference TRBV30 and TRBJ1-2, is SQTIHQWPATLVQPVGSPLSLECTVEGTSNPNLYWYRQAAGRGLQLLFYSVGIGQISSEVPQNLSASRPQDRQFILSSKKLLLSDSGFYLCAWSVLLYGYTFGSGTRLTVV.

V and J are TRBV5-1 and TRBJ1-4; TRBD1 aligns across 8 bases. Unmatched junction bases numbered 3, after V lost 2 bases and J lost 6 bases. This CDR3 region has 14 residues. Germline lookup yields CDR1 SGHRS and CDR2 YFSETQ. CDR3 in amino acids: CASSLAGGDEKLFF. The DNA for the CDR3 is TGCGCCAGCAGCTTAGCAGGGGGCGATGAAAAACTGTTTTTT.

V is TRBV4-1 and J is TRBJ2-2, with 13 bases lining up with TRBD2. The CDR3 is 17 amino acids. Germline CDR1 and CDR2: MGHRA and YSYEKL. Trimming at V came to 1 base and at J to 5 bases, leaving 4 bases not matched to a gene. The CDR3 loop reads CASSQGLAGGGTGELFF. The CDR3, as DNA: TGCGCCAGCAGCCAAGGACTAGCGGGAGGTGGGACCGGGGAGCTGTTTTTT.

For this clone: Other DNA sequences in this sample translate to the same CDR3. The gene calls are TRBV9 and TRBJ2-5, with 8 nucleotides matching TRBD1. Germline CDR1 and CDR2: SGDLS and YYNGEE. CDR3 length: 15 amino acids. With 2 bases clipped from V and 1 base from J, the junction kept 4 bases outside the gene matches. CDR3 amino acids: CASSVRTGTQETQYF. The CDR3 DNA sequence: TGTGCCAGCAGCGTTCGGACAGGGACCCAAGAGACCCAGTACTTC.

This clone was recorded a few times. The DNA of the CDR3 is TGTGCCAGCAGTAGGGGGTCGGGCACTGAAGCTTTCTTT. Protein: CASSRGSGTEAFF. The rearrangement uses TRBV2 and TRBJ1-1; tentative D call: TRBD1 (6 bases). Germline CDR1 reads SNHLY; CDR2 reads FYNNEI. The CDR3 has 13 residues. With 5 bases removed from V and 4 bases from J, the gap between germline ends came to 11 bases. Supplemented by reference TRBV2 and TRBJ1-1, the full variable domain reads EPEVTQTPSHQVTQMGQEVILRCVPISNHLYFYWYRQILGQKVEFLVSFYNNEISEKSEIFDDQFSVERPDGSNFTLKIRSTKLEDSAMYFCASSRGSGTEAFFGQGTRLTVV.